This TCR beta chain was profiled in a study of patients with pleural tuberculosis. Looked up from germline, CDR1 is MNHEY and CDR2 is SVGEGT. V was shortened by 3 bases and J by 5 bases, with 8 bases between the two germline ends. This CDR3 comprises 12 residues. TCRdb re-derived calls from the reads in MiXCR, one entry per CDR3 protein. In the table there are some 48,000 distinct CDR3 sequences, approximately 7.5% of which are singletons. This clonotype was counted many times. The receptor was derived from a human donor with pleural tuberculosis. This rearrangement joins TRBV6-2 or TRBV6-3 to TRBJ2-7; the D gene is possibly TRBD1 (5 bases). This CDR3 reads CASSYRGNEQYV. In DNA form, the CDR3 reads TGTGCCAGCAGTTATAGGGGCAACGAGCAGTACGTC.